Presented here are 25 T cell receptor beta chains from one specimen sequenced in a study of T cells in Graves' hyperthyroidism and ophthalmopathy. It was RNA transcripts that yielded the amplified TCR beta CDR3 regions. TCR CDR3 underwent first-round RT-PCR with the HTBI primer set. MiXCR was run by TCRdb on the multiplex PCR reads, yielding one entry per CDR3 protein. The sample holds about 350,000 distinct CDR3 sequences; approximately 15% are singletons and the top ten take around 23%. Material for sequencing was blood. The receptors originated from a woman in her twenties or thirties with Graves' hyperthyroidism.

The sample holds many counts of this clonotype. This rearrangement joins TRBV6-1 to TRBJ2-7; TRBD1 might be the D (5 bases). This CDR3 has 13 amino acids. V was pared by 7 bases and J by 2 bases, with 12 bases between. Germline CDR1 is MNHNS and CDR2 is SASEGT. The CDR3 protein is CASIPGPPYEQYF. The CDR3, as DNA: TGTGCCAGCATTCCAGGGCCGCCCTACGAGCAGTACTTC.

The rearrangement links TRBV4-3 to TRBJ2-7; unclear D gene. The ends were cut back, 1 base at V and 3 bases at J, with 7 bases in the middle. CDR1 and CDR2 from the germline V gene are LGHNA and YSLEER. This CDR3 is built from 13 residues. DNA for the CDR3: TGCGCCAGCAGCCAAGCGAACCACTACGAGCAGTACTTC. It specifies CASSQANHYEQYF.

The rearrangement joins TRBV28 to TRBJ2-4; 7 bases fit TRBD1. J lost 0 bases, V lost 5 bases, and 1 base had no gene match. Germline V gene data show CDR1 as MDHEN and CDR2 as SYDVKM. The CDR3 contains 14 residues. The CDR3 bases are TGTGCCAGCAGTCCAGGGGGAGCCAAAAACATTCAGTACTTC. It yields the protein CASSPGGAKNIQYF. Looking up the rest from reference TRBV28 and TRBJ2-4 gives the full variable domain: DVKVTQSSRYLVKRTGEKVFLECVQDMDHENMFWYRQDPGLGLRLIYFSYDVKMKEKGDIPEGYSVSREKKERFSLILESASTNQTSMYLCASSPGGAKNIQYFGAGTRLSVL.

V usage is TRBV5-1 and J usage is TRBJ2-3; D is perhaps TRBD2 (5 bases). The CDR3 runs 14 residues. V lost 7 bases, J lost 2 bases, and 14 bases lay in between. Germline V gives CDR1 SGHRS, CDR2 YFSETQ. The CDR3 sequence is CASDAGLHTDTQYF. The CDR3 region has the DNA TGCGCCAGCGACGCAGGACTCCACACAGATACGCAGTATTTT.

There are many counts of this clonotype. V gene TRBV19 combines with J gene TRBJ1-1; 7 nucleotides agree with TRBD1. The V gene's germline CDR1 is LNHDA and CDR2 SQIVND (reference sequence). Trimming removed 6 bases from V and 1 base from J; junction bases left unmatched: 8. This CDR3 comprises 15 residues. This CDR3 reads CASRPRGGPNTEAFF. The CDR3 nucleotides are TGTGCCAGTAGACCAAGAGGGGGCCCGAACACTGAAGCTTTCTTT.

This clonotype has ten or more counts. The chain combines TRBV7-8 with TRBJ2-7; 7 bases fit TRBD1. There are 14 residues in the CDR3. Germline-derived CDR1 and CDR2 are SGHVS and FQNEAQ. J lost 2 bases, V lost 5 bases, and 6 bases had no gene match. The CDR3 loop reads CASSPRDRTYEQYF. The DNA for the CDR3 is TGTGCCAGCAGCCCAAGGGACAGAACCTACGAGCAGTACTTC.

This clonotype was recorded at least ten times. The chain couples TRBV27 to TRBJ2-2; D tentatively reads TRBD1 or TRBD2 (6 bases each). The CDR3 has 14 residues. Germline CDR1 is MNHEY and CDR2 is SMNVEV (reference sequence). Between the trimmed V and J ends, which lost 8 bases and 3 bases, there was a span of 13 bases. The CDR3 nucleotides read TGTGCCAGCGGGGGGCAATCTGACACCGGGGAGCTGTTTTTT. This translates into CASGGQSDTGELFF.

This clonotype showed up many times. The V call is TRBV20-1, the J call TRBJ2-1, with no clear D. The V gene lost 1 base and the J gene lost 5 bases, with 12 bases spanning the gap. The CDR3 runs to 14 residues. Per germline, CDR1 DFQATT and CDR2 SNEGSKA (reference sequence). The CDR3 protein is CSARVLGPNNEQFF. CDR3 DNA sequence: TGCAGTGCTAGAGTGCTAGGTCCAAACAATGAGCAGTTCTTC.

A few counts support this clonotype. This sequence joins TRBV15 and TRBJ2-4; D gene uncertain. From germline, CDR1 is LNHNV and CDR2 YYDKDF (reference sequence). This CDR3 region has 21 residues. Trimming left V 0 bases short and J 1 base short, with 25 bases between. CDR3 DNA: TGTGCCACCAGCAGAGATAGGCGGCAAGGTGGGGTCGATTTGGCCAAAAACATTCAGTACTTC. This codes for CATSRDRRQGGVDLAKNIQYF.

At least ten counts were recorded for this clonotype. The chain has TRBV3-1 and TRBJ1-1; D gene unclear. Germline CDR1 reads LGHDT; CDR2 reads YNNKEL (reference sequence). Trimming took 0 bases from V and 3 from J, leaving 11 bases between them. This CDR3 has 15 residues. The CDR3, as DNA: TGTGCCAGCAGCCAAGATTTACACCCGGACACTGAAGCTTTCTTT. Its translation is CASSQDLHPDTEAFF.

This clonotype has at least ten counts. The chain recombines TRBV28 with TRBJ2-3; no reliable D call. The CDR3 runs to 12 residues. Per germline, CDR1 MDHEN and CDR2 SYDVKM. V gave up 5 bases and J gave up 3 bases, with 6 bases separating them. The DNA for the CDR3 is TGTGCCAGCAGTCCCACTACAGATACGCAGTATTTT. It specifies CASSPTTDTQYF.

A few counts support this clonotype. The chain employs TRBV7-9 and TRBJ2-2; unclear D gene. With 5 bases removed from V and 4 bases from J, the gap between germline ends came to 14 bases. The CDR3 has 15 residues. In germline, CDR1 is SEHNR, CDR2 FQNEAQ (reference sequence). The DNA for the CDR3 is TGTGCCAGCAGCACCCCCCCCCACGTCACCGGGGAGCTGTTTTTT. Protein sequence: CASSTPPHVTGELFF.

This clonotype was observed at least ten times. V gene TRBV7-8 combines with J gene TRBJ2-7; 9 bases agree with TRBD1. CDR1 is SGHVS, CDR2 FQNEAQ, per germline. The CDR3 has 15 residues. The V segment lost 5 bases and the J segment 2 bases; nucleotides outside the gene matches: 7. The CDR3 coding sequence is TGTGCCAGCAGCGTCCGGGGACAGGGAACCTACGAGCAGTACTTC. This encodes CASSVRGQGTYEQYF. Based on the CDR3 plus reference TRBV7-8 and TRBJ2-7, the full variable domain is GAGVSQSPRYKVAKRGQDVALRCDPISGHVSLFWYQQALGQGPEFLTYFQNEAQLDKSGLPSDRFFAERPEGSVSTLKIQRTQQEDSAVYLCASSVRGQGTYEQYFGPGTRLTVT.

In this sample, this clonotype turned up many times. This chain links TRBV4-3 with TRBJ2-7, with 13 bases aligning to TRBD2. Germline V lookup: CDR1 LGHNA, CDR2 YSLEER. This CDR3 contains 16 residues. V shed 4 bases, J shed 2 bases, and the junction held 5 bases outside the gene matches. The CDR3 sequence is CASSPGGLAGPYEQYF. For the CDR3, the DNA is TGCGCCAGCAGCCCAGGGGGACTAGCGGGACCCTACGAGCAGTACTTC.

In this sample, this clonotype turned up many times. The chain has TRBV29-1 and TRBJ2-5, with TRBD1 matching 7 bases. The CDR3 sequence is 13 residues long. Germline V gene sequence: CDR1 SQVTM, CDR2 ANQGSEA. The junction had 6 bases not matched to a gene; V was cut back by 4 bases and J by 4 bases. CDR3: CSVVIGGRETQYF. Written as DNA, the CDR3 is TGCAGCGTTGTGATAGGGGGCCGAGAGACCCAGTACTTC.

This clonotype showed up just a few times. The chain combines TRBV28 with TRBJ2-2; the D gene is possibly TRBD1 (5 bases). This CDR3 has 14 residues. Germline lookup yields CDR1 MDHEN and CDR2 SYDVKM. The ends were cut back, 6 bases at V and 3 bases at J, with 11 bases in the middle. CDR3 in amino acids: CASRWQGDTGELFF. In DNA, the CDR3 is TGTGCCAGCAGATGGCAGGGTGACACCGGGGAGCTGTTTTTT. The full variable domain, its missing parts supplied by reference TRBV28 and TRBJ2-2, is DVKVTQSSRYLVKRTGEKVFLECVQDMDHENMFWYRQDPGLGLRLIYFSYDVKMKEKGDIPEGYSVSREKKERFSLILESASTNQTSMYLCASRWQGDTGELFFGEGSRLTVL.

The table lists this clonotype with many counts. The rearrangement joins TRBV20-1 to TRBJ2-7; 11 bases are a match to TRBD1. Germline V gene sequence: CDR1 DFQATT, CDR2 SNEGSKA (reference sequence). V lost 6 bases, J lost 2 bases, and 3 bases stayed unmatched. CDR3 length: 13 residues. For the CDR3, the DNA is TGCAGTGCCACGGGACAGGGGGCCTACGAGCAGTACTTC. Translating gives CSATGQGAYEQYF.

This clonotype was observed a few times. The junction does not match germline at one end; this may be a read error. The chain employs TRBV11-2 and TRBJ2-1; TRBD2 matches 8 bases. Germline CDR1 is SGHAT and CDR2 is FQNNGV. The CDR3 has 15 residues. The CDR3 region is CASSFLAGGYNGQFF. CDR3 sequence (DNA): TGTGCCAGCAGCTTCCTCGCGGGAGGTTACAATGGGCAGTTCTTC.

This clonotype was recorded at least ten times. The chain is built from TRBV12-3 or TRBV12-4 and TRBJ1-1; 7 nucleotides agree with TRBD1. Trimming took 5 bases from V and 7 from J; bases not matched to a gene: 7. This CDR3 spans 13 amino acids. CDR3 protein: CASSEGARIEAFF. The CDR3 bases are TGTGCCAGCAGTGAGGGGGCGCGAATTGAAGCTTTCTTT.

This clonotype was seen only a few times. In DNA, the CDR3 is TGCAGTGCTAGAGATGAGGGCCCCACAGATACGCAGTATTTT. Protein: CSARDEGPTDTQYF. The chain has TRBV20-1 and TRBJ2-3, with a weak D call TRBD2 (5 bases). CDR1 and CDR2 from the germline V gene are DFQATT and SNEGSKA (reference sequence). Trimming shortened V by 0 bases and J by 2 bases, and 9 bases separated the two germline ends. The CDR3 loop spans 14 amino acids.

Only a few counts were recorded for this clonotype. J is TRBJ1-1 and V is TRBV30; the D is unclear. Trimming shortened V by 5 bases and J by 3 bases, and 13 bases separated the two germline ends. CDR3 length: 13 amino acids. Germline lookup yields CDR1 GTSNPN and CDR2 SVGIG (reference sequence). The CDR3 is CAWESPRDTEAFF. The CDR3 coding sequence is TGTGCCTGGGAATCCCCGAGGGACACTGAAGCTTTCTTT.

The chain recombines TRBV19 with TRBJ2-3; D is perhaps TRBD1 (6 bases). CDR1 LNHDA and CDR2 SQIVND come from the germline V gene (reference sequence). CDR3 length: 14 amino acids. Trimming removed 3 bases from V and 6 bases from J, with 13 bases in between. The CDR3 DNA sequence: TGTGCCAGTAGTATTACGGCAGGGGAGGATACGCAGTATTTT. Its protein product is CASSITAGEDTQYF. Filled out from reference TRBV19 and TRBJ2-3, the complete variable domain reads DGGITQSPKYLFRKEGQNVTLSCEQNLNHDAMYWYRQDPGQGLRLIYYSQIVNDFQKGDIAEGYSVSREKKESFPLTVTSAQKNPTAFYLCASSITAGEDTQYFGPGTRLTVL.

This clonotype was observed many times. CDR3 coding DNA: TGTGCCAGCAGTGAAGACGGGCCGGGCAATCAGCCCCAGCATTTT. The encoded protein is CASSEDGPGNQPQHF. The rearrangement links TRBV2 to TRBJ1-5; D is unclear. Germline lookup yields CDR1 SNHLY and CDR2 FYNNEI. This CDR3 is built from 15 residues. Trimming pared 1 base from V and 2 bases from J, leaving 9 bases between.

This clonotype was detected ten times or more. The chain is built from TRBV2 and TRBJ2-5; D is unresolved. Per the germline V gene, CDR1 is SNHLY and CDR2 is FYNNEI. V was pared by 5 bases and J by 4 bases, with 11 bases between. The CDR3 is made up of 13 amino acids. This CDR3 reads CASSWGSRETQYF. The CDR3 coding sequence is TGTGCCAGCAGTTGGGGAAGTAGAGAGACCCAGTACTTC.

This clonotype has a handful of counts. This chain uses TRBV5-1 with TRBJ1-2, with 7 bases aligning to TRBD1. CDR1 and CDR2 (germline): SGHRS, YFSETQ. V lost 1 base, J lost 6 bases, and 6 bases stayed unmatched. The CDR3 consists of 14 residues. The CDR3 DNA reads TGCGCCAGCAGCTTGCAAGGGGGCAGGGATGGCTACACCTTC. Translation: CASSLQGGRDGYTF.